These 7 T cell receptor beta chains originate from one sample sequenced in a study of metastatic and nonmetastatic thyroid tumors. TCRdb re-analyzed the PCR reads using MiXCR. The table shows tens of thousands of clones, with 15% to 20% occurring only once. All patients were untreated before thyroid surgery. The specimen sequenced was blood. These receptors all come from a female donor with papillary thyroid cancer or a benign thyroid nodule (not recorded which). Some clones in this sample may be carry-over from other donors' samples.

The sample holds many counts of this clone. J is TRBJ1-2 and V is TRBV18; unclear D gene. This CDR3 is built from 14 residues. V shed 3 bases and J shed 7 bases, with 15 bases lying between them. Germline V gene sequence: CDR1 KGHSH, CDR2 LQKENI. CDR3: CASSPPDPFLGYTF. CDR3 coding DNA: TGTGCCAGCTCACCCCCGGATCCCTTCCTTGGCTACACCTTC.

This clone showed up many times. The CDR3 here is CAWSTGRGQETQYF. For the CDR3, the DNA is TGTGCCTGGAGTACAGGGAGGGGGCAAGAGACCCAGTACTTC. This sequence joins TRBV30 and TRBJ2-5, with D maybe TRBD2 (7 bases). V was shortened by 2 bases and J by 2 bases, with 12 bases between the two germline ends. Germline CDR1 GTSNPN, CDR2 SVGIG (reference sequence). The CDR3 runs 14 residues.

Only a few counts were recorded for this clone. The rearrangement joins TRBV12-3 or TRBV12-4 to TRBJ1-3, with a weak D call TRBD1 (5 bases). This CDR3 region has 16 residues. Between the trimmed V and J ends, which lost 5 bases and 4 bases, there was a span of 18 bases. Here the CDR3 DNA reads TGTGCCAGCAGTCCCCTTGGCCCAGGGTACGGAAACACCATATATTTT. It is translated as CASSPLGPGYGNTIYF.

In this sample, this clone turned up many times. The genes are TRBV7-6 and TRBJ2-1; TRBD1 or TRBD2 may be the D gene (5 bases each). The CDR3 is 13 residues long. Germline V CDR1 and CDR2: SGHVS, FNYEAQ. V lost 6 bases, J lost 7 bases, and 13 bases lay in between. In DNA, the CDR3 is TGTGCCAGCAGGGGGTGGGACGGGAATGAGCAGTTCTTC. Protein sequence: CASRGWDGNEQFF.

A note on this clone: At one boundary the junction diverges from the germline segment, which might be a read error. The genes are TRBV19 and TRBJ2-2; TRBD2 is a possible D gene (6 bases). From germline, CDR1 is LNHDA and CDR2 SQIVND (reference sequence). The CDR3 is 14 amino acids. The CDR3 sequence: CASTSGWLGGDLFF. The CDR3 DNA reads as TGTGCCAGTACCTCAGGCTGGCTAGGCGGGGATCTGTTTTTT.

CDR3 sequence: CASSLTSLSTDTQYF. For the CDR3, the DNA is TGTGCCAGCAGCTTAACTTCGCTCAGCACAGATACGCAGTATTTT. The chain couples TRBV11-2 to TRBJ2-3; no firm D call. CDR3 size: 15 residues. The ends were cut back, 2 bases at V and 0 bases at J, with 9 bases in the middle. The V gene's germline CDR1 is SGHAT and CDR2 FQNNGV.

This clone was observed many times. The rearrangement links TRBV6-4 to TRBJ2-1, with 10 bases matching TRBD2. This CDR3 region has 17 residues. Losses at the gene ends were 0 bases for V and 5 bases for J; bases not matched to a gene: 7. Germline V gene sequence: CDR1 MRHNA, CDR2 SNTAGT. CDR3 nucleotide sequence: TGTGCCAGCAGTGACTCGAGTCCTAGCGGGAGCCACAATGAGCAGTTCTTC. Protein product: CASSDSSPSGSHNEQFF.